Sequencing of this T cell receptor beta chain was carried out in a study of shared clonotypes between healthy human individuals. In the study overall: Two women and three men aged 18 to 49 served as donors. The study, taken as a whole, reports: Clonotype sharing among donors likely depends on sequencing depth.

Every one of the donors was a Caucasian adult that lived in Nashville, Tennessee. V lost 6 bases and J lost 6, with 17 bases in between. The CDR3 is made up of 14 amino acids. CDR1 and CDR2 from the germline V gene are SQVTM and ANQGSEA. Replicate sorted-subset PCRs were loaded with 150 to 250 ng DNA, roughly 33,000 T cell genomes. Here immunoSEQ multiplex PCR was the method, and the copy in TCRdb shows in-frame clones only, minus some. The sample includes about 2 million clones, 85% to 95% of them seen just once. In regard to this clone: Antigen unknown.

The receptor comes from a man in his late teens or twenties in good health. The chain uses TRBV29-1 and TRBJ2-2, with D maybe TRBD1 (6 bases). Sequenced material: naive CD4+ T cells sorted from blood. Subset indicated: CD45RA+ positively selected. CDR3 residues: CSVQGPNRAGELFF. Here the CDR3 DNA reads TGCAGCGTCCAGGGGCCCAACAGGGCCGGGGAGCTGTTTTTT.